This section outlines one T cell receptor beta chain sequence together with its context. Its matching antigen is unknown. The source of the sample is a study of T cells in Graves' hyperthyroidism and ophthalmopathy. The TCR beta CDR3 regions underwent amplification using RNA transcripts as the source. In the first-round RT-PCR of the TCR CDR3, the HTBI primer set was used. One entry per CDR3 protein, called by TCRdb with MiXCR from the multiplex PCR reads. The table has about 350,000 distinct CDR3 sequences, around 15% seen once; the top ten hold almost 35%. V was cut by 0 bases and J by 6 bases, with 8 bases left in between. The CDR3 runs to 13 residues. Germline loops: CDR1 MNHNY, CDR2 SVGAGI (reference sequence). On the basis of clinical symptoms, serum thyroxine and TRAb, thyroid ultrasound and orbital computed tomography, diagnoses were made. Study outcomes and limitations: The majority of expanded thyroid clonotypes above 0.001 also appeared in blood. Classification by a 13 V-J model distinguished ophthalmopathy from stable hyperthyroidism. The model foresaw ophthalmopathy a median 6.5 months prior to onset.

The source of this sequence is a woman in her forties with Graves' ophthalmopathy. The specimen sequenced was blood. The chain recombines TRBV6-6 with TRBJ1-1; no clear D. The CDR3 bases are TGTGCCAGCAGTTACTCGAGTCCGTCTGAAGCTTTCTTT. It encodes CASSYSSPSEAFF.